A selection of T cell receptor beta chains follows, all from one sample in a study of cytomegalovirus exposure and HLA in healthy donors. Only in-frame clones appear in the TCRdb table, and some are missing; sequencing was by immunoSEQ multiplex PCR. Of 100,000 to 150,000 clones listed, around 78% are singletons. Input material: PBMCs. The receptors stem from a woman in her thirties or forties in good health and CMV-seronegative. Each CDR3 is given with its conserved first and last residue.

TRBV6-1	CASSSAGWKTQYF
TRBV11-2	CASSLDPGVTELFF
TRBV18	CASSPDRVNTEAFF
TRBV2	CASRGGDYRKYTF
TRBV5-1	CASSTGQGKLNEQYF
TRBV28	CASSLGSAYGTADSNQPQHF
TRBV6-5	CASSRTGGSYEQYF
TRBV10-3	CAISRQGAYEQYF
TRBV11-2	CASSPGLHNEQFF
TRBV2	CASGGLAGPSTDTQYF
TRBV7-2	CASSLSGYEQYF
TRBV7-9	CASSLVQGAGYGYTF
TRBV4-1	CASSPDGSSSALAEQFF
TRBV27	CASSFQGGEKLFF
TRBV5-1	CASSLVAGEETQYF
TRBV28	CASSAGGRNDEQYF
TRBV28	CASSLGTGASTPLHF
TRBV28	CASSSLNSYEQYF
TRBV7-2	CASSFRTSGRAGYEQYF
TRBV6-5	CATTKQGTNYGYTF
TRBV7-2	CASSPSQGHPGNTIYF
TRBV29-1	CSVNSGGNTDTQYF
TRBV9	CASSVDGRGTDTQYF
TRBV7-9	CASSLGQDTDTQYF
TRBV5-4	CASSRDSNTEAFF